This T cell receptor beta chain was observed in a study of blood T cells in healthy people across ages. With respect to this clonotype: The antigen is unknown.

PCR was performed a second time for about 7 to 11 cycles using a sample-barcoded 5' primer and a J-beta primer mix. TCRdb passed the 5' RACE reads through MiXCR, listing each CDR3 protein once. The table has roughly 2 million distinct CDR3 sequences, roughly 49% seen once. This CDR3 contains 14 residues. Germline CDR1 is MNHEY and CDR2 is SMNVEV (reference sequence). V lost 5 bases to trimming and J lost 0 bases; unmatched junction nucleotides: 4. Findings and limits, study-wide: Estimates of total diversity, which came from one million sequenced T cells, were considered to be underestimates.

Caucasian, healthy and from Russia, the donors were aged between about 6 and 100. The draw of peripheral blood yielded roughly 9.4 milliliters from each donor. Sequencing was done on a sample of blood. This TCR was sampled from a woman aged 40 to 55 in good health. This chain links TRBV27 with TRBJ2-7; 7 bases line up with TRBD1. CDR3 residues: CASSRHRGSYEQYF. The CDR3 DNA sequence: TGTGCCAGCAGTCGTCACAGGGGCTCCTACGAGCAGTACTTC.